A selection of T cell receptor beta chains follows, all from one sample in a study of cytomegalovirus exposure and HLA in healthy donors. TCRdb keeps only in-frame clones here, not all; method: immunoSEQ multiplex PCR. The table includes around 130,000 clones, 70% to 75% detected once. The sequencing input was PBMCs. These TCRs come from a woman in her thirties or forties in good health and CMV-seropositive. The CDR3 runs from the conserved cysteine through the conserved F or W. The D gene is left open where the match is weak. Some rows have no size entry. The others give once, few or many, or a class for an expanded clone.

J gene | D gene | V gene | clone size | CDR3 DNA | CDR3 protein
TRBJ1-4 | TRBD1 | TRBV4-2 | few | TGTGCCAGCAGCCAAGATACCGGGACAGATAATGAAAAACTGTTTTTT | CASSQDTGTDNEKLFF
TRBJ2-4 | TRBD1 | TRBV29-1 | . | TGCAGCGCTGGACAGGGGGCGGCCAAAAACATTCAGTACTTC | CSAGQGAAKNIQYF
TRBJ2-7 | . | TRBV6-5 | . | TGTGCCAGCAGTTACGTCCAAGCGTCGGACGAGCAGTACTTC | CASSYVQASDEQYF
TRBJ2-7 | . | TRBV5-1 | . | TGCGCCAGCAGCTTGGGGGACTGGACTGAGCAGTACTTC | CASSLGDWTEQYF
TRBJ2-1 | TRBD2 | TRBV5-4 | . | TGTGCCAGCAGGGACGGACTAGCGGGGAACAATGAGCAGTTCTTC | CASRDGLAGNNEQFF
TRBJ2-5 | . | TRBV28 | . | TGTGCCAGCAGACCGGGGCAAGAGACCCAGTACTTC | CASRPGQETQYF
TRBJ2-7 | TRBD1 | TRBV6-5 | . | TGTGCCAGCAGTTACTTAGACAGGGGCGACGAGCAGTACTTC | CASSYLDRGDEQYF
TRBJ1-5 | . | TRBV2 | few | TGTGCCAGCAGTGAAAGGACAGTCAATCAGCCCCAGCATTTT | CASSERTVNQPQHF
TRBJ1-2 | . | TRBV5-1 | . | TGCGCCAGCAGCTCTCGGGGAAACTATGGCTACACCTTC | CASSSRGNYGYTF
TRBJ2-2 | TRBD2 | TRBV2 | . | TGTGCCAGCAGTGACGGGATTGGCGGGAGGAACACCGGGGAGCTGTTTTTT | CASSDGIGGRNTGELFF
TRBJ1-3 | . | TRBV12-5 | . | TGTGCTAGTGGTTTGTCGTCTGGAAACACCATATATTTT | CASGLSSGNTIYF
TRBJ2-3 | . | TRBV4-3 | . | TGCGCCAGCAGCCAAGTGACAGGTGGCACAGATACGCAGTATTTT | CASSQVTGGTDTQYF
TRBJ2-7 | TRBD1 | TRBV10-3 | . | TGTGCCATCAGTGGACAGGGGTACGAGCAGTACTTC | CAISGQGYEQYF
TRBJ1-1 | . | TRBV28 | . | TGTGCCAGCAGAACAGGCGGACAGACGAACACTGAAGCTTTCTTT | CASRTGGQTNTEAFF
TRBJ2-6 | . | TRBV2 | . | TGTGCCAGCATGAGGGATAGTTCTGGGGCCAACGTCCTGACTTTC | CASMRDSSGANVLTF
TRBJ2-5 | TRBD1 | TRBV7-2 | . | TGTGCCAGCAGCACGGGACAGGGATTTGAGACCCAGTACTTC | CASSTGQGFETQYF